This T cell receptor beta chain was sequenced during a study of blood T cell repertoires in COVID-19 (dated by TCRdb to 2020 to 2021). In the study overall: Samples from collaborators originated in the United States, Italy and Spain and spanned both the acute and convalescent phases of COVID-19. The material from the prospective study consisted of cDNA or gDNA derived from T cells, B-cell-depleted T cells, or PBMCs. Deeply sampled blood TCRbeta repertoires from subjects exposed to, actively infected with, or recovered from COVID-19 were included in the dataset. The repertoires were released in a freely available public database meant as a resource for research on the immune response to SARS-CoV-2. Samples were obtained from the ongoing ImmuneRACE study (first 160 participants) and from some 1,300 subjects provided by 6 global collaborators. The sample metadata nearly always contained a de-identified subject ID, COVID-19 status, age in years and sex. Where available, HLA class I and class II types were obtained from metadata supplied by the sample provider rather than from assay-based typing.

One collaborating source in Seattle enrolled patients during active infection and followed them longitudinally through the course of disease. The collaborating institutions used their own protocols to collect whole blood in K2EDTA tubes. Collaborator samples were shipped for TCRbeta analysis as frozen whole blood, isolated PBMCs, or DNA extracted from either sample type. The immunoSEQ Assay, a bias-controlled multiplex PCR, was used to amplify TCRbeta CDR3 regions from genomic DNA. As for the authors' bioinformatics: Within the assay, amplification of reference gene primers was used to estimate how many nucleated cells each sample contained. To quantify the absolute abundance of each unique TCRbeta CDR3 rearrangement, sequence reads were collapsed and filtered. Productive Simpson clonality was computed per sample as the square root of Simpson's diversity index over productive rearrangements. TCRdb re-hosts the immuneACCESS table, in-frame sequences only. Its copies lack some clones; in the studies checked, an unresolved V gene accounts for under half of them, and the cause for the rest is not known. V and J calls and clone size are those listed in that table; D and trimming were worked out from the DNA. Across this sample there are tens of thousands of clones, with approximately 80% seen only once. The ten top clones hold roughly a tenth of the sample.

The germline V gene supplies CDR1 MNHEY and CDR2 SVGAGI. Clipping removes 8 bases from V and 2 bases from J, with 5 as the unmatched junction base count. From the cysteine through the phenylalanine, the CDR3 covers 13 amino acids. Of all the DNA, just the CDR3 is kept, 39 bases in frame from base 1. Study-level results and caveats: The quantity of clinical and demographic metadata differed by source and by participant and was supplied without curation.

Comment on this clone: The antigen it binds to is not known. Qualities for individual bases were not recorded, and no much larger clone is one base off.

The source of this sequence is a man aged 45-60 years with COVID-19, enrolled during active disease. The sequence links TRBV6-5 to TRBJ2-7; TRBD2 agrees with 8 junctional bases. Sequencing was carried out using peripheral blood. The encoded CDR3 is CASEVGRAYEQYF. The nucleotides read TGTGCCAGCGAGGTCGGGAGGGCCTACGAGCAGTACTTC.